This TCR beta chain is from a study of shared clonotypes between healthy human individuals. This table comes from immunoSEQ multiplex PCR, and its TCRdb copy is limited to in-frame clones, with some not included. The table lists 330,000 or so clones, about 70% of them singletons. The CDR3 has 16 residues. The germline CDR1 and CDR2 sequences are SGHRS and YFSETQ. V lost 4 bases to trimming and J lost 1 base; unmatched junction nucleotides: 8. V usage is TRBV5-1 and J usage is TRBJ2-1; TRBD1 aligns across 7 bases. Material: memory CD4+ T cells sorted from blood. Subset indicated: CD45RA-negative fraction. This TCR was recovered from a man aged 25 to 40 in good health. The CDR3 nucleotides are TGCGCCAGCAGCCGGGGACAGACCTCATCCTACAATGAGCAGTTCTTC. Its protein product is CASSRGQTSSYNEQFF.